Shown below are 22 T cell receptor beta chains from a single sample sequenced in a study of blood T cell repertoires in COVID-19. Data came from immunoSEQ multiplex PCR; TCRdb stores just in-frame clones and leaves some out. The sample shows around 370,000 clones, about 90% of them seen only once. The specimen sequenced was peripheral blood. These receptors came from a man between 18 and 29 years old with active or convalescent COVID-19.

The chain employs TRBV3-1 (or the pseudogene TRBV3-2) and TRBJ2-2, with 9 bases that match TRBD2. Unmatched junction bases numbered 4, after V lost 4 bases and J lost 4 bases. The CDR3 runs to 15 residues. Germline loops: CDR1 LGHDT, CDR2 YNNKEL (reference sequence). The chain's CDR3 is CASSPSGRSTGELFF. In DNA form, the CDR3 reads TGTGCCAGCAGCCCCAGCGGGAGGAGCACCGGGGAGCTGTTTTTT.

The sample holds a few counts of this clone. The rearrangement joins TRBV13 to TRBJ1-2; 7 nucleotides align to TRBD1. The junction had 12 bases not matched to a gene; V was cut back by 2 bases and J by 6 bases. The CDR3 is 16 amino acids. Looked up from germline, CDR1 is PRHDT and CDR2 is FYEKMQ (reference sequence). The DNA for the CDR3 is TGTGCCAGCAGCTTAAGGGGGCCAGGGGATGGAGATGGCTACACCTTC. Amino acid sequence: CASSLRGPGDGDGYTF.

The chain joins TRBV28 to TRBJ1-2, with 8 bases that match TRBD1. Germline lookup yields CDR1 MDHEN and CDR2 SYDVKM. The V gene end was trimmed by 5 bases and the J gene end by 4 bases; junction bases not matched to a gene: 3. The CDR3 loop spans 13 amino acids. The CDR3 DNA follows: TGTGCCAGCAGTGGACAGGGAACCTATGGCTACACCTTC. It specifies CASSGQGTYGYTF.

The V gene is TRBV5-4, the J gene TRBJ1-2, with 9 bases matching TRBD1. The germline V gene has CDR1 SGHNT and CDR2 YYREEE (reference sequence). This CDR3 has 15 residues. Trimming cost V 4 bases and J 0 bases; bases outside gene matches: 4. The CDR3 DNA is TGTGCCAGCAGCGAACAGGGGGCAGCTAACTATGGCTACACCTTC. It specifies CASSEQGAANYGYTF.

The gene calls are TRBV4-1 and TRBJ1-6; the match to TRBD1 covers 8 bases. Germline values: CDR1 MGHRA, CDR2 YSYEKL. J gave up 9 bases and V 0 bases, and 1 base lay outside the gene matches. This CDR3 is built from 14 residues. CDR3 nucleotide sequence: TGCGCCAGCAGCCAAGAGACAGGGGCTTCACCCCTCCACTTT. It translates to CASSQETGASPLHF.

The V and J genes are TRBV5-1 and TRBJ2-5, with 8 bases aligning to TRBD1. Germline V gives CDR1 SGHRS, CDR2 YFSETQ. The CDR3 runs to 14 residues. The V segment lost 2 bases and the J segment 5 bases; nucleotides outside the gene matches: 5. CDR3 residues: CASSFSGGAETQYF. The CDR3 nucleotides read TGCGCCAGCAGCTTTTCAGGGGGCGCGGAGACCCAGTACTTC. The full variable domain, in which reference TRBV5-1 and TRBJ2-5 provide the parts outside the CDR3, is KAGVTQTPRYLIKTRGQQVTLSCSPISGHRSVSWYQQTPGQGLQFLFEYFSETQRNKGNFPGRFSGRQFSNSRSEMNVSTLELGDSALYLCASSFSGGAETQYFGPGTRLLVL.

The DNA for the CDR3 is TGTGCCAGCAGCCTTGAGGTAGAAAACACCATATATTTT. Translated, it gives CASSLEVENTIYF. The chain has TRBV4-2 and TRBJ1-3; no reliable D call. The CDR3 runs 13 residues. Trimming shortened V by 4 bases and J by 6 bases, and 10 bases separated the two germline ends. Germline CDR1 reads LGHNA; CDR2 reads YNFKEQ.

The V gene is TRBV19, the J gene TRBJ2-3, with 7 bases lining up with TRBD1. Germline V gene sequence: CDR1 LNHDA, CDR2 SQIVND (reference sequence). The V and J ends lost 7 bases and 3 bases, in that order; junction bases with no gene match: 10. The CDR3 extends over 15 amino acids. For the CDR3, the DNA is TGTGCCAGTACCCCAGGACAGGTCTTTACAGATACGCAGTATTTT. Translation: CASTPGQVFTDTQYF.

This chain links TRBV9 with TRBJ2-3, with 7 bases matching TRBD2. The CDR3 sequence is 19 residues long. CDR1 is SGDLS, CDR2 YYNGEE, per germline. V gave up 1 base and J gave up 4 bases; unmatched junction bases: 18. CDR3 sequence reads: CASSVLGGSSGAWADTQYF. The CDR3, as DNA: TGTGCCAGCAGCGTACTTGGAGGGTCAAGCGGGGCTTGGGCAGATACGCAGTATTTT.

J is TRBJ1-2 and V is TRBV5-1, with D maybe TRBD1 (5 bases). The CDR3 has 13 amino acids. The germline V gene has CDR1 SGHRS and CDR2 YFSETQ. V was trimmed by 4 bases and J by 14 bases, leaving 21 bases between them. Here the CDR3 DNA reads TGCGCCAGCAGCCCGGACACCACGGCGGCAGGGACCTTC. Amino acids: CASSPDTTAAGTF.

The chain uses TRBV9 and TRBJ2-1; possible D gene TRBD2, 6 bases. Trimming took off 3 bases at V and 1 base at J, with 11 bases between the two ends. Germline V lookup: CDR1 SGDLS, CDR2 YYNGEE. This CDR3 is 15 amino acids long. Here the CDR3 reads CASSAGAGSYNEQFF. CDR3 DNA sequence: TGTGCCAGCAGCGCGGGAGCTGGGTCCTACAATGAGCAGTTCTTC.

This clone was seen a single time. The chain couples TRBV27 to TRBJ2-4, with 7 bases lining up with TRBD1. This CDR3 has 15 amino acids. V gave up 0 bases and J gave up 3 bases; unmatched junction bases: 2. CDR1 and CDR2 from the germline V gene are MNHEY and SMNVEV (reference sequence). The chain's CDR3 is CASSLSGGFKNIQYF. CDR3 DNA sequence: TGTGCCAGCAGTTTATCAGGGGGCTTCAAAAACATTCAGTACTTC.

The V gene is TRBV11-2, the J gene TRBJ2-7; D is unclear. CDR1 is SGHAT and CDR2 is FQNNGV in the germline V gene. CDR3 length: 14 amino acids. Between the trimmed V and J ends, which lost 1 base and 2 bases, there was a span of 9 bases. The CDR3 region has the DNA TGTGCCAGCAGCTTAGCCTCTTTAACCTACGAGCAGTACTTC. Translated: CASSLASLTYEQYF.

The chain joins TRBV5-1 to TRBJ1-4; 12 bases map to TRBD1. Germline CDR1 SGHRS, CDR2 YFSETQ. V lost 7 bases to trimming and J lost 8 bases; unmatched junction nucleotides: 15. This CDR3 is 17 amino acids long. CDR3 in amino acids: CASCPMGQGASKEKLFF. DNA of the CDR3: TGCGCCAGCTGTCCTATGGGACAGGGGGCGTCGAAAGAAAAACTGTTTTTT. Filled out from reference TRBV5-1 and TRBJ1-4, the complete variable domain reads KAGVTQTPRYLIKTRGQQVTLSCSPISGHRSVSWYQQTPGQGLQFLFEYFSETQRNKGNFPGRFSGRQFSNSRSEMNVSTLELGDSALYLCASCPMGQGASKEKLFFGSGTQLSVL.

This clone was found a few times. The chain is built from TRBV7-2 and TRBJ1-4; D is unresolved. The germline V gene has CDR1 SGHTA and CDR2 FQGNSA. The V end was cut by 8 bases, the J end by 5 bases, with 12 bases between. The length of the CDR3 is 13 residues. The CDR3 reads CASGRSWNEKLFF. DNA of the CDR3: TGTGCCAGCGGCAGGTCTTGGAATGAAAAACTGTTTTTT.

J is TRBJ2-7 and V is TRBV18, with 9 bases fitting TRBD1. Unmatched junction bases numbered 5, after V lost 5 bases and J lost 6 bases. The CDR3 covers 13 residues. Looked up from germline, CDR1 is KGHSH and CDR2 is LQKENI. CDR3 sequence reads: CASSVEQGAEQYF. The DNA for the CDR3 is TGTGCCAGCTCAGTTGAACAGGGGGCCGAGCAGTACTTC. The full variable domain, rest sourced from reference TRBV18 and TRBJ2-7, is NAGVMQNPRHLVRRRGQEARLRCSPMKGHSHVYWYRQLPEEGLKFMVYLQKENIIDESGMPKERFSAEFPKEGPSILRIQQVVRGDSAAYFCASSVEQGAEQYFGPGTRLTVT.

V gene TRBV19 combines with J gene TRBJ2-5; 9 bases align to TRBD2. The CDR3 runs 13 residues. The V and J ends lost 7 bases and 6 bases, in that order; junction bases with no gene match: 6. CDR1 and CDR2 from the germline V gene are LNHDA and SQIVND (reference sequence). The CDR3 DNA follows: TGTGCCAGTAAGGCTAGCGGGGCCAAGACCCAGTACTTC. Translating it yields CASKASGAKTQYF.

The J gene is TRBJ1-6, the V gene TRBV18, with D unclear. Germline-derived CDR1 and CDR2 are KGHSH and LQKENI. Trimming took off 3 bases at V and 5 bases at J, with 8 bases between the two ends. The CDR3 extends over 14 amino acids. CDR3 loop: CASSPTVDNSPLHF. In DNA, the CDR3 is TGTGCCAGCTCACCGACTGTGGATAATTCACCCCTCCACTTT.

The chain is built from TRBV25-1 and TRBJ1-2; a possible D gene is TRBD1 (5 bases). The CDR3 loop spans 14 amino acids. V lost 5 bases and J lost 8, with 18 bases in between. The germline V gene encodes CDR1 MGHDK and CDR2 SYGVNS. This CDR3 reads CASSMGRTREGYTF. The CDR3 DNA reads TGTGCCAGCAGTATGGGGCGGACAAGGGAAGGCTACACCTTC.

The V and J genes are TRBV27 and TRBJ2-7; maybe TRBD2 (6 bases). The CDR3 has 15 amino acids. CDR1 and CDR2 (germline): MNHEY, SMNVEV (reference sequence). Between the trimmed V and J ends, which lost 4 bases and 7 bases, there was a span of 20 bases. The DNA of the CDR3 is TGTGCCAGCAGTTCGCCGGGGACTTACCTCTTTGAGCAGTACTTC. Amino acid sequence: CASSSPGTYLFEQYF.

This chain links TRBV7-9 with TRBJ1-1; 9 bases are shared with TRBD1. Germline values: CDR1 SEHNR, CDR2 FQNEAQ (reference sequence). CDR3 length: 15 amino acids. V shed 1 base and J 7 bases; nucleotides not matched to a gene: 7. The DNA of the CDR3 is TGTGCCAGCAGCTTAGTGGGGACAGGGTACAGTGAAGCTTTCTTT. This codes for CASSLVGTGYSEAFF.

This clone occurred once. The V gene is TRBV7-9, the J gene TRBJ1-6; D possibly corresponds to TRBD1 (5 bases). This CDR3 region has 14 residues. Germline V gene lookup returns CDR1 SEHNR and CDR2 FQNEAQ (reference sequence). Trimming pared 2 bases from V and 7 bases from J, leaving 9 bases between. The CDR3 bases are TGTGCCAGCAGCTTATGGCAGGGAAATTCACCCCTCCACTTT. It encodes CASSLWQGNSPLHF.